The 26 T cell receptor beta chains listed next were all sequenced from one sample in a study of Tregs in tolerant kidney transplant recipients. Using immunoSEQ multiplex PCR, the repertoire was profiled, and TCRdb retains in-frame clones only, with some absent. Here the sample spans 75,000 to 80,000 clones, around 93% being singletons. This specimen was Tregs from blood, taken before the transplant. These receptors all stem from a human donor who received a combined kidney and bone marrow transplant.

The chain joins TRBV28 to TRBJ2-7; 7 bases line up with TRBD2. This CDR3 is built from 12 residues. Germline V gene lookup returns CDR1 MDHEN and CDR2 SYDVKM. V was clipped by 8 bases and J by 3 bases; unmatched bases: 4. The CDR3 is CASGSGDYEQYF. Here the CDR3 DNA reads TGTGCCAGCGGGAGCGGGGACTACGAGCAGTACTTC.

This chain joins TRBV10-3 and TRBJ2-1, with D perhaps matching TRBD1 (5 bases). The germline V and J ends were trimmed by 6 bases and 8 bases, with 20 bases remaining between them. The CDR3 is made up of 15 amino acids. Germline V gene sequence: CDR1 ENHRY, CDR2 SYGVKD. Here the CDR3 DNA reads TGTGCCATCAGGTTGGCACAGGACGCCTTATATGAGCAGTTCTTC. Its translation is CAIRLAQDALYEQFF.

The rearrangement links TRBV5-1 to TRBJ1-2; D unclear. The germline CDR1 and CDR2 sequences are SGHRS and YFSETQ. Between the trimmed V and J ends, which lost 4 bases and 8 bases, there was a span of 21 bases. This CDR3 comprises 15 residues. The CDR3 sequence: CASSPATRHTSGYTF. The CDR3 nucleotides read TGCGCCAGCAGCCCGGCGACTCGCCATACATCCGGCTACACCTTC.

The rearrangement links TRBV11-2 to TRBJ2-5; 10 bases fit TRBD1. The ends lost 0 bases at V and 1 base at J; junction bases unmatched: 8. This CDR3 has 18 amino acids. Germline CDR1 SGHAT, CDR2 FQNNGV. DNA for the CDR3: TGTGCCAGCAGCTTAGATCCATCGGACAGGGGGATCCAAGAGACCCAGTACTTC. It specifies CASSLDPSDRGIQETQYF.

The J gene is TRBJ1-2, the V gene TRBV2; perhaps TRBD1 as D (5 bases). Per germline, CDR1 SNHLY and CDR2 FYNNEI. The V end lost 3 bases, the J end lost 7 bases, and 15 bases lay between the germline ends. The CDR3 is 14 residues long. CDR3 bases: TGTGCCAGCAGTGATAGGGGACTAGGCTCTGGCTACACCTTC. Translated, it gives CASSDRGLGSGYTF.

This rearrangement joins TRBV18 to TRBJ2-4; D possibly uses TRBD1 or TRBD2 (5 bases each). This CDR3 is 14 amino acids long. CDR1 is KGHSH, CDR2 LQKENI, per germline. V dropped 3 bases and J dropped 8 bases, with 14 bases sitting between them. CDR3 protein: CASSPEGREHIQYF. The CDR3 bases are TGTGCCAGCTCACCCGAGGGCAGGGAACACATTCAGTACTTC.

The V and J genes are TRBV5-4 and TRBJ2-7, with no clear D. The V end lost 4 bases, the J end lost 2 bases, and 13 bases lay between the germline ends. CDR1 SGHNT and CDR2 YYREEE come from the germline V gene (reference sequence). The CDR3 loop spans 14 amino acids. CDR3 in DNA: TGTGCCAGCAGCCAAAATTTGCTGGCCTACGAGCAGTACTTC. Translation gives CASSQNLLAYEQYF.

The genes are TRBV29-1 and TRBJ2-1; D remains unclear. The CDR3 has 10 amino acids. Germline V lookup: CDR1 SQVTM, CDR2 ANQGSEA. The germline V and J ends were trimmed by 5 bases and 14 bases, with 13 bases remaining between them. CDR3 residues: CSVLANFEFF. CDR3 nucleotide sequence: TGCAGCGTTTTGGCCAACTTTGAGTTCTTC.

The chain joins TRBV10-3 to TRBJ2-1; perhaps TRBD2 as D (6 bases). The CDR3 has 14 amino acids. V gave up 6 bases and J gave up 4 bases, with 13 bases separating them. Germline V gene data show CDR1 as ENHRY and CDR2 as SYGVKD. The CDR3: CAISTGEGYNEQFF. The DNA for the CDR3 is TGTGCCATCAGCACGGGAGAGGGGTACAATGAGCAGTTCTTC.

This chain uses TRBV4-2 with TRBJ2-1, with D perhaps matching TRBD2 (6 bases). This CDR3 contains 14 residues. V was clipped by 4 bases and J by 6 bases, with 13 bases between them. Germline loops: CDR1 LGHNA, CDR2 YNFKEQ. The DNA for the CDR3 is TGTGCCAGCAGCCCCCGGGACTTTAGCAATGAGCAGTTCTTC. Translation gives CASSPRDFSNEQFF.

The V and J genes are TRBV6-5 and TRBJ1-4; D might be TRBD1 (6 bases). Trimming took 0 bases from V and 6 from J, leaving 14 bases between them. CDR3 length equals 16 residues. The germline V gene has CDR1 MNHEY and CDR2 SVGAGI. The CDR3 DNA follows: TGTGCCAGCAGTTACTCGACGGGGGCGAATTATGAAAAACTGTTTTTT. This sequence encodes CASSYSTGANYEKLFF.

The chain carries TRBV10-3 and TRBJ2-7, with a possible D match to TRBD1 (5 bases). Germline CDR1 reads ENHRY; CDR2 reads SYGVKD. The CDR3 loop spans 12 amino acids. V was clipped by 3 bases and J by 4 bases, with 7 bases between them. In DNA form, the CDR3 reads TGTGCCATCAGTGACAGGGTGTACGAGCAGTACTTC. Translated: CAISDRVYEQYF.

V usage is TRBV15 and J usage is TRBJ2-2, with D maybe TRBD1 (6 bases). Germline V lookup: CDR1 LNHNV, CDR2 YYDKDF (reference sequence). This CDR3 comprises 14 residues. V gave up 1 base and J gave up 6 bases, with 9 bases separating them. This chain's CDR3 is CATSRGRGPGELFF. In DNA, the CDR3 is TGTGCCACCAGCAGAGGCAGGGGCCCCGGGGAGCTGTTTTTT.

A few counts support this clone. Other DNA sequences in the same sample also yield this CDR3. The gene calls are TRBV28 and TRBJ1-3; no definite D call. The V and J ends lost 5 bases and 2 bases respectively, with 4 bases between them. This CDR3 is 12 amino acids long. The germline gives CDR1 MDHEN, CDR2 SYDVKM. CDR3 DNA: TGTGCCAGCAGTCTGCCTGGAAACACCATATATTTT. It translates to CASSLPGNTIYF.

V and J are TRBV7-2 and TRBJ1-4; D possibly corresponds to TRBD1 (5 bases). Per the germline V gene, CDR1 is SGHTA and CDR2 is FQGNSA. CDR3 length: 14 residues. V shed 4 bases and J shed 0 bases, with 6 bases lying between them. The CDR3 nucleotides are TGTGCCAGCAGCTCCAGGGCAACTAATGAAAAACTGTTTTTT. Protein sequence: CASSSRATNEKLFF.

The V and J genes are TRBV2 and TRBJ2-1; D uncertain. This CDR3 is built from 13 residues. Trimming removed 1 base at V and 9 bases at J, with 10 bases between. Germline loops: CDR1 SNHLY, CDR2 FYNNEI. The CDR3 loop is CASSEGERPEQFF. The CDR3 nucleotides are TGTGCCAGCAGTGAAGGTGAGAGGCCTGAGCAGTTCTTC. Using reference TRBV2 and TRBJ2-1 for the parts outside the CDR3, the full variable domain is EPEVTQTPSHQVTQMGQEVILRCVPISNHLYFYWYRQILGQKVEFLVSFYNNEISEKSEIFDDQFSVERPDGSNFTLKIRSTKLEDSAMYFCASSEGERPEQFFGPGTRLTVL.

The gene calls are TRBV19 and TRBJ2-1, with 8 bases aligning to TRBD1. The CDR3 totals 16 residues. J was trimmed by 4 bases and V by 5 bases; bases with no gene match: 10. From germline, CDR1 is LNHDA and CDR2 SQIVND (reference sequence). The CDR3, as DNA: TGTGCCAGTAGTCCCTCGACAGGGACAGGTTACAATGAGCAGTTCTTC. Translated: CASSPSTGTGYNEQFF.

This chain connects TRBV18 to TRBJ1-4; D is possibly TRBD1 (6 bases). With 1 base removed from V and 3 bases from J, the gap between germline ends came to 9 bases. Germline CDR1 is KGHSH and CDR2 is LQKENI. The CDR3 sequence is 15 residues long. The DNA for the CDR3 is TGTGCCAGCTCACCACAGGACAGCCCTAATGAAAAACTGTTTTTT. It encodes CASSPQDSPNEKLFF.

This clone was seen only a few times. The V call is TRBV7-2, the J call TRBJ1-3; D possibly corresponds to TRBD1 (6 bases). The V and J ends lost 5 bases and 4 bases respectively, with 18 bases between them. CDR1 is SGHTA and CDR2 is FQGNSA in the germline V gene. The CDR3 length is 16 residues. The CDR3 is CASSTSRGGWGNTIYF. DNA for the CDR3: TGTGCCAGCAGCACTTCCCGAGGGGGGTGGGGAAACACCATATATTTT.

The chain's CDR3 is CASSPGGPRRETQYF. CDR3 DNA sequence: TGTGCCAGTAGCCCAGGGGGTCCCAGGAGGGAGACCCAGTACTTC. The chain carries TRBV19 and TRBJ2-5, with TRBD1 matching 7 bases. The CDR3 is 15 amino acids. The V gene's germline CDR1 is LNHDA and CDR2 SQIVND (reference sequence). V gave up 6 bases and J gave up 5 bases; unmatched junction bases: 12.

This rearrangement joins TRBV28 to TRBJ1-1; D gene uncertain. Trimming cost V 5 bases and J 7 bases, with 17 bases left between them. Germline-derived CDR1 and CDR2 are MDHEN and SYDVKM. This CDR3 is built from 14 residues. The CDR3 bases are TGTGCCAGCAGTCTCCTCCGGAACAGCCTTGAAGCTTTCTTT. Translation gives CASSLLRNSLEAFF. The full variable domain, with the rest looked up from reference TRBV28 and TRBJ1-1, is DVKVTQSSRYLVKRTGEKVFLECVQDMDHENMFWYRQDPGLGLRLIYFSYDVKMKEKGDIPEGYSVSREKKERFSLILESASTNQTSMYLCASSLLRNSLEAFFGQGTRLTVV.

This CDR3 reads CASSLGRGSKADTQYF. CDR3 in DNA: TGCGCCAGCAGCTTGGGGCGGGGTTCAAAAGCAGATACGCAGTATTTT. The chain uses TRBV5-1 and TRBJ2-3; D might be TRBD2 (6 bases). The CDR3 is 16 amino acids. Trimming removed 0 bases from V and 4 bases from J, with 15 bases in between. Germline V gene sequence: CDR1 SGHRS, CDR2 YFSETQ.

This chain links TRBV9 with TRBJ2-7, with a possible D match to TRBD2 (8 bases). This CDR3 region has 14 residues. Per germline, CDR1 SGDLS and CDR2 YYNGEE. The germline V and J ends were trimmed by 4 bases and 3 bases, with 14 bases remaining between them. This CDR3 is CASSRGGTDYEQYF. CDR3 DNA sequence: TGTGCCAGCAGCCGCGGGGGGACAGACTACGAGCAGTACTTC.

The chain is built from TRBV5-1 and TRBJ1-2; 7 bases are shared with TRBD1. Germline assignment: CDR1 SGHRS and CDR2 YFSETQ. The CDR3 runs 13 residues. Trimming cost V 0 bases and J 6 bases; bases outside gene matches: 2. CDR3 coding DNA: TGCGCCAGCAGCTTGGAAAGGGGGCATGGCTACACCTTC. It yields the protein CASSLERGHGYTF.

The chain has TRBV7-3 and TRBJ1-2; 7 bases are shared with TRBD1. Germline values: CDR1 SGHTA, CDR2 FQGTGA. This CDR3 spans 14 amino acids. V was pared by 7 bases and J by 3 bases, with 8 bases of the junction left unmatched. CDR3 bases: TGTGCCAGCATCCTATCCGGGACAGACTATGGCTACACCTTC. As protein: CASILSGTDYGYTF.

The rearrangement joins TRBV7-9 to TRBJ2-7, with 11 bases identical to TRBD2. Per the germline V gene, CDR1 is SEHNR and CDR2 is FQNEAQ (reference sequence). The CDR3 sequence is 14 residues long. V lost 5 bases, J lost 3 bases, and 3 bases stayed unmatched. CDR3 coding DNA: TGTGCCAGCAGCATTAGCGGGGGGGACTACGAGCAGTACTTC. It is translated as CASSISGGDYEQYF.